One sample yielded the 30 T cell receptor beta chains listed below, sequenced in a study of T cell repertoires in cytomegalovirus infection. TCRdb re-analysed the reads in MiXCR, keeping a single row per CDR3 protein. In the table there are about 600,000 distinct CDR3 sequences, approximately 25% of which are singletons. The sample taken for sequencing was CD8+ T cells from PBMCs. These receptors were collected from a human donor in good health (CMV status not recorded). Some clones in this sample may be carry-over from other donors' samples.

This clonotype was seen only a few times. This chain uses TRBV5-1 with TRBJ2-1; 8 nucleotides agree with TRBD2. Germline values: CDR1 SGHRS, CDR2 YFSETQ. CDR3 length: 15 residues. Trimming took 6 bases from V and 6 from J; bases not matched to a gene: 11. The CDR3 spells CASTDPGLGSNEQFF. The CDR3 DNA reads TGCGCCAGCACCGACCCGGGACTAGGATCCAATGAGCAGTTCTTC. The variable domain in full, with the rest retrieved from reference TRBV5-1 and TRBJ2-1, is KAGVTQTPRYLIKTRGQQVTLSCSPISGHRSVSWYQQTPGQGLQFLFEYFSETQRNKGNFPGRFSGRQFSNSRSEMNVSTLELGDSALYLCASTDPGLGSNEQFFGPGTRLTVL.

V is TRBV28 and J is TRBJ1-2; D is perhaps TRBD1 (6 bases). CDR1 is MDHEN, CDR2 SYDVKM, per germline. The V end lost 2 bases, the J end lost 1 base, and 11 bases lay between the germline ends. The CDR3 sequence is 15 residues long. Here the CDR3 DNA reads TGTGCCAGCAGTTTAGTCCAGGGGAATAACTATGGCTACACCTTC. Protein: CASSLVQGNNYGYTF.

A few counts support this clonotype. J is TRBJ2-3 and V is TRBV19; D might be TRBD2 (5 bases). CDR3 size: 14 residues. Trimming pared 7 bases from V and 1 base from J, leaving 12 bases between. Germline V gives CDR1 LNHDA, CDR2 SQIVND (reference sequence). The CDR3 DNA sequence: TGTGCCAGTATTGTGAGCGGTTGCACAGATACGCAGTATTTT. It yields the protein CASIVSGCTDTQYF.

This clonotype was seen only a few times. The CDR3 DNA reads as TGTGCCAGCAGCGTACCACTAGCGGGGGGCCAAGAGGGCCCAGGCAATGAGCAGTTCTTC. Residues: CASSVPLAGGQEGPGNEQFF. The genes are TRBV9 and TRBJ2-1; 12 bases are a match to TRBD2. CDR3 size: 20 residues. Germline V gene sequence: CDR1 SGDLS, CDR2 YYNGEE. V lost 1 base to trimming and J lost 6 bases; unmatched junction nucleotides: 17.

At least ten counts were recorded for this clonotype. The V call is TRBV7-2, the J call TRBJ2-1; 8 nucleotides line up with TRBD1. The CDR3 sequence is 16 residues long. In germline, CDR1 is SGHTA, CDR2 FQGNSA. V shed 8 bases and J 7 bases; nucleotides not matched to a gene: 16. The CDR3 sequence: CASPKSEGQAWNEQFF. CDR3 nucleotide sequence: TGTGCCAGCCCTAAAAGCGAGGGACAGGCCTGGAATGAGCAGTTCTTC.

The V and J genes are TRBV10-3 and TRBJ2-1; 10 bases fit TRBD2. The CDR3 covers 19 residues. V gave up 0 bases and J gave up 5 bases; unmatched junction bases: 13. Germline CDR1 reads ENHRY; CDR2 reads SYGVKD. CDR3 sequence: CAISESKRGGDSRHNEQFF. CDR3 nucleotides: TGTGCCATCAGTGAGTCTAAGCGGGGGGGGGACTCCCGCCACAATGAGCAGTTCTTC.

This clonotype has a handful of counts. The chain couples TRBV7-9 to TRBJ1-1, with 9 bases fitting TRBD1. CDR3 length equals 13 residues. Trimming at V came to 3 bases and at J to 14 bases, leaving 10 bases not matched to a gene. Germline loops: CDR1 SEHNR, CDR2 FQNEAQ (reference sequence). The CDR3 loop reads CASSFPKGQGMFF. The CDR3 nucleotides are TGTGCCAGCAGCTTTCCAAAGGGACAGGGTATGTTCTTT.

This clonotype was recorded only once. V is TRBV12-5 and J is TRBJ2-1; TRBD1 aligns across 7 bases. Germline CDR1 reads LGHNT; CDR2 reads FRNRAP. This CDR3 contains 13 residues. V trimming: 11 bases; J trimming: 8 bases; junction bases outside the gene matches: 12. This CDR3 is CAGIRQGYDEQFF. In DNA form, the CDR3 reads TGTGCTGGTATCAGACAGGGATACGATGAGCAGTTCTTC.

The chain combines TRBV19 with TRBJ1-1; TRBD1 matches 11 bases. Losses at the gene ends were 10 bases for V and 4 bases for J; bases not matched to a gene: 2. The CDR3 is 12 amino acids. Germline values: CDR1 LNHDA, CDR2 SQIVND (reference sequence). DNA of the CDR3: TGTGCCACTGGGACAGGGGGCACTGAAGCTTTCTTT. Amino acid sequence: CATGTGGTEAFF.

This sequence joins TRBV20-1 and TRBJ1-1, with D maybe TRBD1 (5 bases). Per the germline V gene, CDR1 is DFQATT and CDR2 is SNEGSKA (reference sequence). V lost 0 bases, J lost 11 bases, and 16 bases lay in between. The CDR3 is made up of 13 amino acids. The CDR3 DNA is TGCAGTGCTAGAGATATAAGACGGGGGGAGGCTTTCTTT. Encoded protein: CSARDIRRGEAFF.

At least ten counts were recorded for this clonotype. CDR3 amino acids: CASRDRANTGELFF. Here the CDR3 DNA reads TGTGCCAGCCGGGACAGGGCGAACACCGGGGAGCTGTTTTTT. The rearrangement links TRBV28 to TRBJ2-2; TRBD1 matches 9 bases. Per the germline V gene, CDR1 is MDHEN and CDR2 is SYDVKM. After removal of 8 bases from V and 0 bases from J, the junction contained 1 base not matched to a gene. This CDR3 contains 14 residues.

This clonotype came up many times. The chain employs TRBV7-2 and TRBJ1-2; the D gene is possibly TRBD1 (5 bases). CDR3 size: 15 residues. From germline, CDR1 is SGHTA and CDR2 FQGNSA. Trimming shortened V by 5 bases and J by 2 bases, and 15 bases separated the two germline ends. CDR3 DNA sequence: TGTGCCAGCAGCAGTTCTGGGACGATAAACTATGGCTACACCTTC. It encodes CASSSSGTINYGYTF.

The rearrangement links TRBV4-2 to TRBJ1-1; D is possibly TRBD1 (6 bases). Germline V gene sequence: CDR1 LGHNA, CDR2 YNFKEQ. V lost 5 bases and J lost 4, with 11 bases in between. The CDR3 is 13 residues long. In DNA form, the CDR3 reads TGTGCCAGCAGCAGGGGGTTTGGCACTGAAGCTTTCTTT. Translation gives CASSRGFGTEAFF.

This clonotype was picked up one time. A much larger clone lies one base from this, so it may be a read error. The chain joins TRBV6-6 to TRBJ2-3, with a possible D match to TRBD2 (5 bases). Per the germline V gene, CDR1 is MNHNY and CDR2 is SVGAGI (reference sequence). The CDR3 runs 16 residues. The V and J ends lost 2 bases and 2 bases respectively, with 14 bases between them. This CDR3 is CASSYNGVVATDTQYF. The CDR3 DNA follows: TGTGCCAGCAGTTACAACGGGGTTGTCGCCACAGATACGCAGTATTTT.

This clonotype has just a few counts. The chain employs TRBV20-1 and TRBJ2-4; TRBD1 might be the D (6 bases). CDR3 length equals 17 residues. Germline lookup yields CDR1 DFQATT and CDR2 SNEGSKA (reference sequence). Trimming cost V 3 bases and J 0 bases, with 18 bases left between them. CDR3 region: CSASGVPEGGAKNIQYF. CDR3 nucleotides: TGCAGTGCTAGCGGGGTTCCCGAAGGGGGAGCCAAAAACATTCAGTACTTC.

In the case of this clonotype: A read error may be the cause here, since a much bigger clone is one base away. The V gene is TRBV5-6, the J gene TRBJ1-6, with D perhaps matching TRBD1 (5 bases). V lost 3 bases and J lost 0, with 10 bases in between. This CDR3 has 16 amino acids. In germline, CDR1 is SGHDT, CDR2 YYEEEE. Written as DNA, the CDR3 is TGTGCCAGCAGCTCCGCGGGGACCTCCTATAATTCACCCCTCCACTTT. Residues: CASSSAGTSYNSPLHF.

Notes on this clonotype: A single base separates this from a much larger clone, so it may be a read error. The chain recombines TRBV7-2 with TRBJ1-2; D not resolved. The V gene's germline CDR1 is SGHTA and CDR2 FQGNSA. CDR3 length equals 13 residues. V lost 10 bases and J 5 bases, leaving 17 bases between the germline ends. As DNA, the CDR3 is TGTGCCAACAGTTGGCAAGGGAGTTATGGCTACACCTTC. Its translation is CANSWQGSYGYTF.

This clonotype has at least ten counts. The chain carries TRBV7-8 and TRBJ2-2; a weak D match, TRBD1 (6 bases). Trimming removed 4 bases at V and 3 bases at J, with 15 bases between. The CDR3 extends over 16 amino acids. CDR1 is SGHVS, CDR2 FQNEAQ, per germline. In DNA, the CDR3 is TGTGCCAGCAGCTGGGGGACAATAGATTACACCGGGGAGCTGTTTTTT. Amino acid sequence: CASSWGTIDYTGELFF.

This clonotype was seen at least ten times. Here the CDR3 reads CAGIRGDLPGETQYF. In DNA form, the CDR3 reads TGTGCCGGGATCCGAGGGGACCTACCGGGGGAGACCCAGTACTTC. J is TRBJ2-5 and V is TRBV7-6; D may be TRBD1 or TRBD2 (5 bases each). The CDR3 is 15 amino acids. V dropped 11 bases and J dropped 5 bases, with 24 bases sitting between them. Germline V gene data show CDR1 as SGHVS and CDR2 as FNYEAQ.

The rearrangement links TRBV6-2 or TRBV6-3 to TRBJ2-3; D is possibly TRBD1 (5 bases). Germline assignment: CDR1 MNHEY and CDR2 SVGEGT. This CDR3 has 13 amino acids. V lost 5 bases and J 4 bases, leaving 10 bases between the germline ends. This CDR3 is CASSPEGADTQYF. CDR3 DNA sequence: TGTGCCAGCAGTCCGGAAGGGGCAGATACGCAGTATTTT.

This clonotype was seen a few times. The chain's CDR3 is CASSPTDRALSSYNEQFF. In DNA, the CDR3 is TGTGCCAGCAGCCCTACGGACAGGGCCCTTAGCTCCTACAATGAGCAGTTCTTC. V and J are TRBV3-1 and TRBJ2-1, with 8 bases lining up with TRBD1. This CDR3 contains 18 residues. Germline lookup yields CDR1 LGHDT and CDR2 YNNKEL (reference sequence). Trimming removed 4 bases from V and 0 bases from J; junction bases left unmatched: 11.

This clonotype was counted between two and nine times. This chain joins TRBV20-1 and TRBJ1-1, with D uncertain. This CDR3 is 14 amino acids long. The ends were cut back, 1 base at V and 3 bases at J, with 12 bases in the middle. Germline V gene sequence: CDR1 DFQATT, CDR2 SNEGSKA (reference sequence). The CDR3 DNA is TGCAGTGCTAGAGGGGAAGGGATCTACACTGAAGCTTTCTTT. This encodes CSARGEGIYTEAFF.

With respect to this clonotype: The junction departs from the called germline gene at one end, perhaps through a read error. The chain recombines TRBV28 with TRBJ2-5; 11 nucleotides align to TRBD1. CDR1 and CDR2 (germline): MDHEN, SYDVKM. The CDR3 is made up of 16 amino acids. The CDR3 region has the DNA TGTGACAGCAGACCGGACAGGGGGCGTTGGCAAGAGACCCAGTACTTC. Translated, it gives CDSRPDRGRWQETQYF. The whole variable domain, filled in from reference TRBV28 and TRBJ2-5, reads DVKVTQSSRYLVKRTGEKVFLECVQDMDHENMFWYRQDPGLGLRLIYFSYDVKMKEKGDIPEGYSVSREKKERFSLILESASTNQTSMYLCDSRPDRGRWQETQYFGPGTRLLVL.

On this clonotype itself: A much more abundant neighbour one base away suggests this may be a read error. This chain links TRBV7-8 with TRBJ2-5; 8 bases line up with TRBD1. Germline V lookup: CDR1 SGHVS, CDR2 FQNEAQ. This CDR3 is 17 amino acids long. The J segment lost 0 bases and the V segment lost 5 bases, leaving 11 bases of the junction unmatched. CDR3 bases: TGTGCCAGCAGCCCCAGGGTGGACAGGGCCCACCAAGAGACCCAGTACTTC. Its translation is CASSPRVDRAHQETQYF.

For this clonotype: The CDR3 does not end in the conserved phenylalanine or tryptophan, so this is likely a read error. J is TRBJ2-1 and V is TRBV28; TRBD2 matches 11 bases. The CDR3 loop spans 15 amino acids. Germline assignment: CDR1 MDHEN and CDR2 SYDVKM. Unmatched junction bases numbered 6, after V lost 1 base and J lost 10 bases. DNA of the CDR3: TGTGCCAGCAGTTTATTGGGAACTAGCGGGGGAGAGCAGTTCTAC. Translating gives CASSLLGTSGGEQFY.

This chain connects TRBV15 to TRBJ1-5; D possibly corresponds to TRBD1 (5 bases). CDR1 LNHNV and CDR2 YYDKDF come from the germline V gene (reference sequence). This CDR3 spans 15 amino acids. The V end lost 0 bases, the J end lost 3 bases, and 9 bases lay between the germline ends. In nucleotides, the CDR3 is TGTGCCACCAGCAGAGATCTGGGGCTCAATCAGCCCCAGCATTTT. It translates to CATSRDLGLNQPQHF.

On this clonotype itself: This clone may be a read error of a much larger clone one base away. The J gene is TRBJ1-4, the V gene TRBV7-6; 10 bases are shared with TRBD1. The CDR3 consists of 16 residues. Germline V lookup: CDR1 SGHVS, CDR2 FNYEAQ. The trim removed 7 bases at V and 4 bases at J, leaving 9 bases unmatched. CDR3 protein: CASNTGTGENNEKLFF. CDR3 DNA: TGTGCCAGCAACACCGGGACAGGGGAAAATAATGAAAAACTGTTTTTT. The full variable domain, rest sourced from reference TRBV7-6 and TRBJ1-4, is GAGVSQSPRYKVTKRGQDVALRCDPISGHVSLYWYRQALGQGPEFLTYFNYEAQQDKSGLPNDRFSAERPEGSISTLTIQRTEQRDSAMYRCASNTGTGENNEKLFFGSGTQLSVL.

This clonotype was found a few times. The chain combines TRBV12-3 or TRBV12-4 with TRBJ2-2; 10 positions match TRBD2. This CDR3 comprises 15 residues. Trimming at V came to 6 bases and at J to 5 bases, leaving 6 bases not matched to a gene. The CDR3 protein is CASSPTSGVTGELFF. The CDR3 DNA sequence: TGTGCCAGCAGCCCAACTAGCGGGGTTACCGGGGAGCTGTTTTTT.

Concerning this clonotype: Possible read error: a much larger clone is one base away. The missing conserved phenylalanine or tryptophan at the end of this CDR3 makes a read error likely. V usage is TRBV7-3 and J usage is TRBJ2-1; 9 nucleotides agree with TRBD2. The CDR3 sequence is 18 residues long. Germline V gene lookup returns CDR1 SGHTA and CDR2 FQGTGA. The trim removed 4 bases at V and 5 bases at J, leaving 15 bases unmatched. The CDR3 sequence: CASSSPGKIAGEDNEQFC. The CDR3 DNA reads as TGTGCCAGCAGCTCCCCGGGAAAGATAGCGGGGGAAGACAATGAGCAGTTCTGC.

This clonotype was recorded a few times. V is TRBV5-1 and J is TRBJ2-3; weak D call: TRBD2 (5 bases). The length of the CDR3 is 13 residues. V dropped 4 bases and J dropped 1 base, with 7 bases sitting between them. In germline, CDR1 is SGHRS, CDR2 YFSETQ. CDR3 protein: CASSGLGTDTQYF. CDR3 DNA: TGCGCCAGCAGCGGACTTGGCACAGATACGCAGTATTTT.